The 25 T cell receptor beta chains given below trace back to one sample, sequenced in a study of T cells after posttransplantation cyclophosphamide (dated by TCRdb to 2016 to 2017). The library was obtained by the immunoSEQ multiplex PCR assay. The table comes from immuneACCESS by way of TCRdb, which keeps in-frame sequences with V and J called. Part of the clones is missing from these tables; in studies checked, under half for an unresolved V gene and the rest for unknown reasons. The sample table contains 45,000 to 65,000 clones; only one count was recorded for 94% of them. The top ten clonotypes cover approximately 2.9% of the sample. The specimen was PBMCs. These receptors all come from a woman aged 25 to 39 in good health and a related stem cell transplant donor.

The genes are TRBV19 and TRBJ1-1, with no clear D. V lost 5 bases and J 1 base, leaving 11 bases between the germline ends. The germline V gene encodes CDR1 LNHDA and CDR2 SQIVND (reference sequence). The CDR3 is 14 amino acids. The CDR3 DNA reads as TGTGCCAGTAGTTCGGGGTGGCCGAACACTGAAGCTTTCTTT. Translation: CASSSGWPNTEAFF.

V is TRBV6-4 and J is TRBJ2-2, with 7 bases fitting TRBD2. Germline V gene sequence: CDR1 MRHNA, CDR2 SNTAGT. J lost 3 bases, V lost 2 bases, and 0 bases had no gene match. There are 14 residues in the CDR3. In DNA, the CDR3 is TGTGCCAGCAGTGACGGGGGGGACACCGGGGAGCTGTTTTTT. Its protein product is CASSDGGDTGELFF.

J is TRBJ2-3 and V is TRBV29-1; 9 positions agree with TRBD1. The CDR3 is 13 residues long. V was clipped by 7 bases and J by 5 bases; unmatched bases: 7. Germline CDR1 reads SQVTM; CDR2 reads ANQGSEA. In DNA, the CDR3 is TGCAGCGCCGTGGTGACAGGGGGAGATACGCAGTATTTT. Its translation: CSAVVTGGDTQYF.

The chain carries TRBV10-1 and TRBJ2-4; D unresolved. The CDR3 has 13 residues. CDR1 and CDR2 from the germline V gene are WNHNN and SYGVQD (reference sequence). V was clipped by 4 bases and J by 4 bases, with 8 bases between them. CDR3: CASSVSVKNIQYF. CDR3 DNA: TGCGCCAGCAGTGTATCGGTGAAAAACATTCAGTACTTC.

The chain couples TRBV7-9 to TRBJ2-7; 10 nucleotides agree with TRBD2. Germline loops: CDR1 SEHNR, CDR2 FQNEAQ (reference sequence). V lost 3 bases and J lost 5; bases outside the gene matches: 7. The CDR3 sequence is 15 residues long. The chain's CDR3 is CASSLRAAGGDEQYF. The CDR3 nucleotides are TGTGCCAGCAGCTTGCGGGCAGCGGGGGGGGACGAGCAGTACTTC.

This clone was found once. The gene calls are TRBV25-1 and TRBJ2-7; 10 nucleotides match TRBD1. V lost 8 bases, J lost 2 bases, and 9 bases stayed unmatched. Germline V gene lookup returns CDR1 MGHDK and CDR2 SYGVNS. This CDR3 region has 15 residues. The CDR3 DNA sequence: TGTGCCAGCGAAACCGGGACAGGGGCTACCTACGAGCAGTACTTC. Translation: CASETGTGATYEQYF.

The chain combines TRBV6-4 with TRBJ2-3, with 8 nucleotides matching TRBD2. Trimming removed 0 bases from V and 1 base from J; junction bases left unmatched: 6. The germline V gene encodes CDR1 MRHNA and CDR2 SNTAGT. The CDR3 is 17 amino acids. The CDR3 nucleotides are TGTGCCAGCAGTGACTCCGCAACAGCGGGGGGCACAGATACGCAGTATTTT. It encodes CASSDSATAGGTDTQYF.

The V gene is TRBV7-2, the J gene TRBJ1-5, with D possibly TRBD1 on 5 matching bases. Trimming pared 1 base from V and 2 bases from J, leaving 9 bases between. Germline CDR1 reads SGHTA; CDR2 reads FQGNSA. This CDR3 spans 15 amino acids. The CDR3 DNA is TGTGCCAGCAGCTTAGGGAGGGGCGGCAATCAGCCCCAGCATTTT. Its translation is CASSLGRGGNQPQHF. Together with reference TRBV7-2 and TRBJ1-5, the CDR3 gives the full variable domain: GAGVSQSPSNKVTEKGKDVELRCDPISGHTALYWYRQSLGQGLEFLIYFQGNSAPDKSGLPSDRFSAERTGGSVSTLTIQRTQQEDSAVYLCASSLGRGGNQPQHFGDGTRLSIL.

This clone came up once. The chain is built from TRBV11-2 and TRBJ2-7; weak D call: TRBD1 (6 bases). Trimming took off 3 bases at V and 4 bases at J, with 10 bases between the two ends. This CDR3 has 13 amino acids. From germline, CDR1 is SGHAT and CDR2 FQNNGV. In DNA, the CDR3 is TGTGCCAGCAGCTTGGACAGATTTTACGAGCAGTACTTC. Translated: CASSLDRFYEQYF.

The rearrangement uses TRBV7-9 and TRBJ2-1; 7 nucleotides agree with TRBD2. Losses at the gene ends were 2 bases for V and 6 bases for J; bases not matched to a gene: 7. This CDR3 contains 15 residues. Germline lookup yields CDR1 SEHNR and CDR2 FQNEAQ (reference sequence). The CDR3 is CASSLKRGYGNEQFF. The DNA of the CDR3 is TGTGCCAGCAGCTTAAAGCGGGGTTACGGCAATGAGCAGTTCTTC.

This sequence joins TRBV6-6 and TRBJ2-7; D possibly corresponds to TRBD1 (5 bases). Germline loops: CDR1 MNHNY, CDR2 SVGAGI (reference sequence). The ends were cut back, 5 bases at V and 2 bases at J, with 7 bases in the middle. The CDR3 has 12 residues. For the CDR3, the DNA is TGTGCCAGCAGTAAGGACACCTACGAGCAGTACTTC. This encodes CASSKDTYEQYF.

The chain recombines TRBV19 with TRBJ2-5, with 11 bases lining up with TRBD2. The germline gives CDR1 LNHDA, CDR2 SQIVND (reference sequence). V trimming: 6 bases; J trimming: 0 bases; junction bases outside the gene matches: 3. The CDR3 extends over 15 amino acids. In nucleotides, the CDR3 is TGTGCCAGTAGCCCGACTAGCGGGGACCAAGAGACCCAGTACTTC. This translates into CASSPTSGDQETQYF.

This clone was seen just once. This chain joins TRBV11-1 and TRBJ2-1; 7 bases are a match to TRBD1. Unmatched junction bases numbered 4, after V lost 1 base and J lost 7 bases. CDR3 size: 14 residues. CDR1 is SGHAT and CDR2 is FQDESV in the germline V gene (reference sequence). CDR3 nucleotide sequence: TGTGCCAGCAGCTTAGTCGACAGGGATAATGAGCAGTTCTTC. It is translated as CASSLVDRDNEQFF.

The sample holds one count of this clone. Written as DNA, the CDR3 is TGTGCCACCAGCAGAGACCAGAGACTTCGAAGGGAAAAACTGTTTTTT. It yields the protein CATSRDQRLRREKLFF. The rearrangement joins TRBV15 to TRBJ1-4; D is ambiguous. Germline assignment: CDR1 LNHNV and CDR2 YYDKDF (reference sequence). The CDR3 totals 16 residues. V lost 0 bases and J 8 bases, leaving 16 bases between the germline ends.

J is TRBJ1-4 and V is TRBV28; 7 nucleotides align to TRBD1. Germline CDR1 and CDR2: MDHEN and SYDVKM. The ends lost 7 bases at V and 2 bases at J; junction bases unmatched: 7. This CDR3 has 15 amino acids. The CDR3 coding sequence is TGTGCCAGCACCCCTGGGGGACAGACTAATGAAAAACTGTTTTTT. It specifies CASTPGGQTNEKLFF.

The V gene is TRBV7-8, the J gene TRBJ1-3; D is unresolved. The CDR3 loop spans 14 amino acids. V lost 1 base and J lost 4, with 8 bases in between. Germline V gene data show CDR1 as SGHVS and CDR2 as FQNEAQ. CDR3 in amino acids: CASSLDNRGNTIYF. CDR3 in DNA: TGTGCCAGCAGCTTAGATAATCGGGGAAACACCATATATTTT.

The CDR3 bases are TGTGCCAGTAGTATAACACGGACTAGGGTTACAGATACGCAGTATTTT. Its protein product is CASSITRTRVTDTQYF. The genes are TRBV19 and TRBJ2-3; the match to TRBD2 covers 7 bases. The CDR3 runs to 16 residues. Germline V gene sequence: CDR1 LNHDA, CDR2 SQIVND (reference sequence). Unmatched junction bases numbered 8, after V lost 2 bases and J lost 3 bases.

V usage is TRBV6-1 and J usage is TRBJ1-5, with D tentatively TRBD1 (6 bases). Germline assignment: CDR1 MNHNS and CDR2 SASEGT. V was shortened by 2 bases and J by 3 bases, with 11 bases between the two germline ends. The CDR3 is 15 residues long. The CDR3 protein is CASSESPGVNQPQHF. DNA of the CDR3: TGTGCCAGCAGTGAATCTCCAGGGGTCAATCAGCCCCAGCATTTT.

The chain joins TRBV9 to TRBJ1-5; D not certain. V was clipped by 0 bases and J by 4 bases, with 11 bases between them. Germline CDR1 SGDLS, CDR2 YYNGEE. The length of the CDR3 is 15 residues. CDR3 nucleotides: TGTGCCAGCAGCGTAGGGCAAGGGAGGAATCAGCCCCAGCATTTT. Protein product: CASSVGQGRNQPQHF.

The rearrangement uses TRBV7-2 and TRBJ1-1, with TRBD1 matching over 7 bases. Looked up from germline, CDR1 is SGHTA and CDR2 is FQGNSA. V dropped 1 base and J dropped 0; count of bases not matched to a gene: 11. This CDR3 contains 18 residues. The CDR3 reads CASSLGPYPTGMNTEAFF. As DNA, the CDR3 is TGTGCCAGCAGCTTAGGACCCTACCCGACAGGGATGAACACTGAAGCTTTCTTT.

The chain combines TRBV21-1 with TRBJ2-1; the table names TRBD2, a call not compared with the DNA. TRBV21-1 is noted as a pseudogene. The CDR3 is 15 amino acids. CDR3 DNA: TGTGCCAGTCGACCCGGGGGGCCCTCCTACAATGAGCAGTTCTTC. Protein sequence: CASRPGGPSYNEQFF.

The chain is built from TRBV7-2 and TRBJ2-1; 7 bases are shared with TRBD2. The CDR3 covers 16 residues. Per germline, CDR1 SGHTA and CDR2 FQGNSA. After removal of 1 base from V and 2 bases from J, the junction contained 5 bases not matched to a gene. CDR3 in DNA: TGTGCCAGCAGCTTAGTAGCTAGCGGTGCCTACAATGAGCAGTTCTTC. Its protein is CASSLVASGAYNEQFF.

This clone was counted once. This sequence joins TRBV19 and TRBJ1-6; 10 bases are shared with TRBD1. Losses at the gene ends were 5 bases for V and 9 bases for J; bases not matched to a gene: 4. This CDR3 has 14 residues. Germline CDR1 reads LNHDA; CDR2 reads SQIVND (reference sequence). CDR3 DNA sequence: TGTGCCAGTAGTTGGGGGGACAGGGGTTCACCCCTCCACTTT. This encodes CASSWGDRGSPLHF.

The CDR3 sequence is CASSRDRGASGYTF. Written as DNA, the CDR3 is TGTGCCAGCAGCAGAGACAGGGGGGCGTCAGGCTACACCTTC. The chain uses TRBV9 and TRBJ1-2; 9 bases are shared with TRBD1. This CDR3 contains 14 residues. CDR1 and CDR2 from the germline V gene are SGDLS and YYNGEE. Germline trimming cut 4 bases from V and 8 bases from J; bases unmatched to any gene: 9.

Concerning this clone itself: Other DNA sequences from this sample encode an identical CDR3 as well. J is TRBJ2-5 and V is TRBV6-5, with 12 bases aligning to TRBD2. The junction had 7 bases not matched to a gene; V was cut back by 5 bases and J by 6 bases. The germline V gene encodes CDR1 MNHEY and CDR2 SVGAGI. This CDR3 comprises 15 residues. The CDR3 spells CASSSLAGGLQTQYF. DNA of the CDR3: TGTGCCAGCAGTAGCCTAGCGGGGGGGCTTCAGACCCAGTACTTC.